The 24 T cell receptor beta chains listed next were all sequenced from one sample in a study of shared clonotypes between healthy human individuals. Repertoires were generated with immunoSEQ multiplex PCR, while TCRdb's copy carries only in-frame clones and drops some. The sample consists of about 2.1 million clones, roughly 91% of them appearing once. Positively selected for CCR7, the CD45RO-negative cells used as naive CD8 cells excluded terminally differentiated effector memory CD45RA+ cells. Sequencing used naive CD8+ T cells from PBMCs. The receptors originated from a man aged 18-30 years in good health. Some clones in this sample may be carry-over from other donors' samples.

V is TRBV7-3 and J is TRBJ2-5, with a tentative D call TRBD1 (5 bases). Looked up from germline, CDR1 is SGHTA and CDR2 is FQGTGA. The V end was cut by 4 bases, the J end by 2 bases, with 14 bases between. The CDR3 is 15 residues long. Written as DNA, the CDR3 is TGTGCCAGCAGCTCCCGACAGACCCCTCAAGAGACCCAGTACTTC. As protein: CASSSRQTPQETQYF. Variable domain in full (rest from reference TRBV7-3 and TRBJ2-5): GAGVSQTPSNKVTEKGKYVELRCDPISGHTALYWYRQSLGQGPEFLIYFQGTGAADDSGLPNDRFFAVRPEGSVSTLKIQRTERGDSAVYLCASSSRQTPQETQYFGPGTRLLVL.

This chain connects TRBV28 to TRBJ1-1, with D unresolved. CDR1 and CDR2 from the germline V gene are MDHEN and SYDVKM. There are 13 residues in the CDR3. V was shortened by 5 bases and J by 0 bases, with 7 bases between the two germline ends. The CDR3 spells CASSPGMNTEAFF. The CDR3 coding sequence is TGTGCCAGCAGTCCGGGCATGAACACTGAAGCTTTCTTT.

This clone was observed a few times. This chain uses TRBV5-4 with TRBJ2-2; the D is unclear. Germline-derived CDR1 and CDR2 are SGHNT and YYREEE (reference sequence). The CDR3 contains 16 residues. The V gene lost 4 bases and the J gene lost 4 bases, with 17 bases spanning the gap. The chain's CDR3 is CASSLRAHGVTGELFF. CDR3 coding DNA: TGTGCCAGCAGCCTACGGGCCCATGGGGTCACCGGGGAGCTGTTTTTT. The variable domain in full, completed from reference TRBV5-4 and TRBJ2-2, reads ETGVTQSPTHLIKTRGQQVTLRCSSQSGHNTVSWYQQALGQGPQFIFQYYREEENGRGNFPPRFSGLQFPNYSSELNVNALELDDSALYLCASSLRAHGVTGELFFGEGSRLTVL.

The chain links TRBV5-4 to TRBJ2-7; a possible D gene is TRBD2 (6 bases). Trimming pared 6 bases from V and 5 bases from J, leaving 18 bases between. The germline V gene encodes CDR1 SGHNT and CDR2 YYREEE (reference sequence). The CDR3 is 14 residues long. CDR3 sequence: CASTPFRGSDEQYF. The CDR3 bases are TGTGCCAGCACCCCCTTCCGGGGGAGCGACGAGCAGTACTTC.

The genes are TRBV5-6 and TRBJ2-2; D uncertain. Trimming left V 4 bases short and J 3 bases short, with 10 bases between. Germline V gene sequence: CDR1 SGHDT, CDR2 YYEEEE. CDR3 size: 14 residues. Written as DNA, the CDR3 is TGTGCCAGCAGCCTCGTGTTGGACACCGGGGAGCTGTTTTTT. Encoded protein: CASSLVLDTGELFF.

J is TRBJ2-1 and V is TRBV7-8; 7 nucleotides match TRBD2. There are 15 residues in the CDR3. The V segment lost 5 bases and the J segment 6 bases; nucleotides outside the gene matches: 10. In germline, CDR1 is SGHVS, CDR2 FQNEAQ. CDR3 DNA: TGTGCCAGCAGCCCCGAACGGCGGGAGATCAATGAGCAGTTCTTC. This gives the protein CASSPERREINEQFF.

This chain links TRBV4-3 with TRBJ2-7; D uncertain. The CDR3 extends over 15 amino acids. Trimming stripped 1 base from V and 4 bases from J, with 14 bases between. Germline V CDR1 and CDR2: LGHNA, YSLEER. CDR3 nucleotides: TGCGCCAGCAGCCAAGGGCAGGCTCACTTATACGAGCAGTACTTC. This sequence encodes CASSQGQAHLYEQYF.

This chain connects TRBV13 to TRBJ2-2; no reliable D call. CDR3 size: 12 residues. V gave up 4 bases and J gave up 8 bases, with 8 bases separating them. Germline V gene data show CDR1 as PRHDT and CDR2 as FYEKMQ (reference sequence). The CDR3 region has the DNA TGTGCCAGCAGCTCCGCCAGGGGGGAGCTGTTTTTT. Its translation is CASSSARGELFF.

This clone has a single count. The chain uses TRBV11-3 and TRBJ2-1, with TRBD1 matching over 7 bases. J lost 5 bases, V lost 5 bases, and 9 bases had no gene match. Germline lookup yields CDR1 SGHNT and CDR2 YENEEA. The CDR3 spans 15 residues. CDR3 DNA: TGTGCCAGCAGCGATAGGGGACAGCAACACAATGAGCAGTTCTTC. Translated: CASSDRGQQHNEQFF.

V gene TRBV6-1 combines with J gene TRBJ1-2; D gene ambiguous. The CDR3 extends over 12 amino acids. The V end lost 6 bases, the J end lost 8 bases, and 13 bases lay between the germline ends. The germline CDR1 and CDR2 sequences are MNHNS and SASEGT. CDR3 DNA sequence: TGTGCCAGCAGGAAGGGTGTAGAGGGCTACACCTTC. Translated, it gives CASRKGVEGYTF.

This clone was picked up one time. The chain links TRBV7-2 to TRBJ2-1; 9 bases align to TRBD2. Germline V CDR1 and CDR2: SGHTA, FQGNSA. The CDR3 runs to 14 residues. The trim removed 4 bases at V and 8 bases at J, leaving 6 bases unmatched. The CDR3 here is CASSYVVAGDEQFF. CDR3 DNA sequence: TGTGCCAGCAGCTACGTGGTAGCGGGAGATGAGCAGTTCTTC.

The chain recombines TRBV5-1 with TRBJ1-2, with D perhaps TRBD1 (5 bases). Germline V gives CDR1 SGHRS, CDR2 YFSETQ. The V and J ends lost 0 bases and 5 bases respectively, with 8 bases between them. This CDR3 spans 13 amino acids. CDR3 sequence (DNA): TGCGCCAGCAGCTTGGAGACAGTTTATGGCTACACCTTC. Its protein product is CASSLETVYGYTF. The whole variable domain, filled in from reference TRBV5-1 and TRBJ1-2, reads KAGVTQTPRYLIKTRGQQVTLSCSPISGHRSVSWYQQTPGQGLQFLFEYFSETQRNKGNFPGRFSGRQFSNSRSEMNVSTLELGDSALYLCASSLETVYGYTFGSGTRLTVV.

The table lists this clone with a count of one. In the same sample, other DNA sequences code for this CDR3. The chain employs TRBV27 and TRBJ2-2; D remains ambiguous. V shed 0 bases and J shed 4 bases, with 3 bases lying between them. Germline lookup yields CDR1 MNHEY and CDR2 SMNVEV (reference sequence). The CDR3 extends over 13 amino acids. The CDR3 bases are TGTGCCAGCAGTTTATCTAGCACCGGGGAGCTGTTTTTT. It codes for CASSLSSTGELFF.

This sequence joins TRBV28 and TRBJ1-5; D might be TRBD1 (6 bases). The CDR3 has 14 residues. Trimming shortened V by 5 bases and J by 2 bases, and 10 bases separated the two germline ends. The germline CDR1 and CDR2 sequences are MDHEN and SYDVKM. The CDR3 DNA sequence: TGTGCCAGCAGTGTACAGGGAGGCAATCAGCCCCAGCATTTT. Protein: CASSVQGGNQPQHF. Looking up the rest from reference TRBV28 and TRBJ1-5 gives the full variable domain: DVKVTQSSRYLVKRTGEKVFLECVQDMDHENMFWYRQDPGLGLRLIYFSYDVKMKEKGDIPEGYSVSREKKERFSLILESASTNQTSMYLCASSVQGGNQPQHFGDGTRLSIL.

On this clone: One end of the junction is discordant with germline, which a read error may explain. The V call is TRBV28, the J call TRBJ2-7; 15 positions agree with TRBD2. The germline V gene has CDR1 MDHEN and CDR2 SYDVKM. There are 13 residues in the CDR3. DNA for the CDR3: TGTGCCAGCAGTGGCGGACTAGCGGGAGGGCGGGACTTC. This codes for CASSGGLAGGRDF. Complete variable domain (other parts from reference TRBV28 and TRBJ2-7): DVKVTQSSRYLVKRTGEKVFLECVQDMDHENMFWYRQDPGLGLRLIYFSYDVKMKEKGDIPEGYSVSREKKERFSLILESASTNQTSMYLCASSGGLAGGRDFGPGTRLTVT.

This chain connects TRBV7-8 to TRBJ1-5; D remains unclear. This CDR3 comprises 17 residues. CDR1 is SGHVS, CDR2 FQNEAQ, per germline. With 1 base removed from V and 6 bases from J, the gap between germline ends came to 19 bases. CDR3 in amino acids: CASSLDPEVEKIQPQHF. In DNA, the CDR3 is TGTGCCAGCAGCTTAGACCCCGAGGTGGAAAAGATTCAGCCCCAGCATTTT.

The chain combines TRBV5-6 with TRBJ1-2; tentatively, D is TRBD1 (5 bases). The CDR3 runs to 15 residues. V lost 0 bases to trimming and J lost 8 bases, with 17 bases between them. Looked up from germline, CDR1 is SGHDT and CDR2 is YYEEEE. CDR3 amino acids: CASSLAWEGSGGYTF. CDR3 DNA sequence: TGTGCCAGCAGCTTGGCCTGGGAGGGGTCGGGCGGCTACACCTTC.

This clone was recorded a few times. V gene TRBV5-6 combines with J gene TRBJ2-7; D not certain. CDR1 SGHDT and CDR2 YYEEEE come from the germline V gene. The CDR3 length is 11 residues. The V gene lost 0 bases and the J gene lost 3 bases, with 1 base spanning the gap. The CDR3 sequence: CASSLDYEQYF. CDR3 coding DNA: TGTGCCAGCAGCTTGGACTACGAGCAGTACTTC.

This sequence joins TRBV7-9 and TRBJ1-4, with 7 bases matching TRBD1. After removal of 1 base from V and 7 bases from J, the junction contained 3 bases not matched to a gene. Germline V lookup: CDR1 SEHNR, CDR2 FQNEAQ (reference sequence). This CDR3 has 14 amino acids. The CDR3 is CASSLVGTVEKLFF. The CDR3 coding sequence is TGTGCCAGCAGCTTAGTCGGGACAGTTGAAAAACTGTTTTTT.

The rearrangement links TRBV27 to TRBJ1-1; TRBD1 matches 12 bases. Per germline, CDR1 MNHEY and CDR2 SMNVEV (reference sequence). Trimming took 5 bases from V and 2 from J; bases not matched to a gene: 12. The CDR3 runs 18 residues. The CDR3 coding sequence is TGTGCCAGCAGTCCGACGCCTCCCGGGACAGGGGGCAACACTGAAGCTTTCTTT. Its protein product is CASSPTPPGTGGNTEAFF.

The rearrangement joins TRBV4-2 to TRBJ1-2, with 8 bases aligning to TRBD1. The V segment lost 3 bases and the J segment 8 bases; nucleotides outside the gene matches: 5. The CDR3 extends over 13 amino acids. Germline V lookup: CDR1 LGHNA, CDR2 YNFKEQ. The CDR3 bases are TGTGCCAGCAGCCAGGACAGGGCGGACGGCTACACCTTC. This encodes CASSQDRADGYTF.

The chain links TRBV10-3 to TRBJ2-1, with 12 bases that match TRBD2. Per the germline V gene, CDR1 is ENHRY and CDR2 is SYGVKD. V dropped 4 bases and J dropped 1; count of bases not matched to a gene: 17. The CDR3 has 21 residues. Written as DNA, the CDR3 is TGTGCCATCAGTGCCGCTAGCGCTAGCGGGAGGGCCCTAGGATCCTACAATGAGCAGTTCTTC. It yields the protein CAISAASASGRALGSYNEQFF.

This clone was seen just once. This chain joins TRBV6-6 and TRBJ1-1, with 7 bases matching TRBD1. The length of the CDR3 is 14 residues. Trimming took 0 bases from V and 6 from J; bases not matched to a gene: 4. Germline lookup yields CDR1 MNHNY and CDR2 SVGAGI (reference sequence). The CDR3 protein is CASSYSRQGAEAFF. CDR3 DNA sequence: TGTGCCAGCAGTTACTCGAGGCAGGGGGCTGAAGCTTTCTTT.

This clone was observed a single time. This chain joins TRBV27 and TRBJ2-3, with TRBD2 matching over 11 bases. J gave up 6 bases and V 6 bases, and 5 bases lay outside the gene matches. Germline CDR1 is MNHEY and CDR2 is SMNVEV (reference sequence). This CDR3 has 14 amino acids. In nucleotides, the CDR3 is TGTGCCAGCAGGGGGACTAGCGGAGGGGATACGCAGTATTTT. Translation gives CASRGTSGGDTQYF.